Presented here are 14 T cell receptor beta chains from one specimen sequenced in a study of blood T cell repertoires in COVID-19. Repertoires were generated with immunoSEQ multiplex PCR, while TCRdb's copy carries only in-frame clones and drops some. The repertoire holds around 200,000 clones, with approximately 82% as singletons. The specimen sequenced was peripheral blood. The receptors stem from a man aged 35 to 55 with active or convalescent COVID-19.

Of note for this clone: The junction does not match germline at one end; this may be a read error. The rearrangement joins TRBV15 to TRBJ1-5; D perhaps matches TRBD1 (5 bases). CDR3 size: 13 residues. The germline gives CDR1 LNHNV, CDR2 YYDKDF (reference sequence). This CDR3 reads CATTAGQNQPQHF. The CDR3 DNA reads TGTGCAACCACCGCAGGGCAAAATCAGCCCCAGCATTTT. The full variable domain, in which reference TRBV15 and TRBJ1-5 provide the parts outside the CDR3, is DAMVIQNPRYQVTQFGKPVTLSCSQTLNHNVMYWYQQKSSQAPKLLFHYYDKDFNNEADTPDNFQSRRPNTSFCFLDIRSPGLGDTAMYLCATTAGQNQPQHFGDGTRLSIL.

The J gene is TRBJ1-2, the V gene TRBV6-6, with D unclear. The CDR3 loop spans 13 amino acids. CDR1 is MNHNY and CDR2 is SVGAGI in the germline V gene (reference sequence). Trimming removed 2 bases at V and 2 bases at J, with 6 bases between. The CDR3 region is CASSYQQNYGYTF. CDR3 bases: TGTGCCAGCAGTTACCAACAAAACTATGGCTACACCTTC.

This clone was recorded once. The rearrangement links TRBV6-1 to TRBJ1-4, with 7 bases identical to TRBD1. The CDR3 length is 16 residues. V lost 4 bases to trimming and J lost 1 base; unmatched junction nucleotides: 6. CDR1 is MNHNS and CDR2 is SASEGT in the germline V gene. CDR3 region: CASSAGQRLTNEKLFF. CDR3 nucleotides: TGTGCCAGCAGTGCGGGACAGCGACTAACTAATGAAAAACTGTTTTTT.

This chain's CDR3 is CAWSTRGGASEQFF. CDR3 sequence (DNA): TGTGCCTGGTCCACCCGCGGGGGGGCCTCGGAGCAGTTCTTC. The rearrangement uses TRBV30 and TRBJ2-1; 9 positions agree with TRBD2. Unmatched junction bases numbered 12, after V lost 5 bases and J lost 10 bases. The CDR3 is 14 amino acids. CDR1 is GTSNPN, CDR2 SVGIG, per germline (reference sequence).

The CDR3 protein is CASSQEGGAGEAFF. CDR3 sequence (DNA): TGTGCCAGCAGCCAAGAGGGGGGGGCGGGTGAAGCTTTCTTT. The chain is built from TRBV3-1 (or the pseudogene TRBV3-2) and TRBJ1-1; maybe TRBD1 (6 bases). Trimming removed 0 bases at V and 7 bases at J, with 12 bases between. Looked up from germline, CDR1 is LGHDT and CDR2 is YNNKEL (reference sequence). The CDR3 spans 14 residues.

V usage is TRBV7-9 and J usage is TRBJ2-5; D might be TRBD1 (5 bases). The germline CDR1 and CDR2 sequences are SEHNR and FQNEAQ (reference sequence). Trimming pared 5 bases from V and 2 bases from J, leaving 9 bases between. This CDR3 spans 13 amino acids. The CDR3 sequence is CASSPRQQETQYF. CDR3 DNA: TGTGCCAGCAGCCCTCGACAGCAAGAGACCCAGTACTTC.

The J gene is TRBJ2-7, the V gene TRBV12-3 or TRBV12-4; a weak D match, TRBD1 (5 bases). The CDR3 is made up of 13 amino acids. The V and J ends lost 5 bases and 2 bases respectively, with 10 bases between them. The CDR3 nucleotides read TGTGCCAGCAGTCCCGCCAGGGCCTACGAGCAGTACTTC. Translating gives CASSPARAYEQYF.

The chain uses TRBV3-1 (or the pseudogene TRBV3-2) and TRBJ1-2; tentative D call: TRBD1 (5 bases). Germline V lookup: CDR1 LGHDT, CDR2 YNNKEL (reference sequence). V gave up 4 bases and J gave up 2 bases, with 14 bases separating them. The CDR3 consists of 15 residues. The CDR3 DNA reads as TGTGCCAGCAGCCTTTCAGGGCGTAAAAACTATGGCTACACCTTC. It is translated as CASSLSGRKNYGYTF.

The chain joins TRBV3-1 (or the pseudogene TRBV3-2) to TRBJ2-2; the match to TRBD2 covers 13 bases. CDR1 LGHDT and CDR2 YNNKEL come from the germline V gene (reference sequence). V gave up 4 bases and J gave up 4 bases; unmatched junction bases: 12. The CDR3 runs to 19 residues. The CDR3, as DNA: TGTGCCAGCAGCCGGTGGGGGACTAGCGGGGCCCGAGGCACCGGGGAGCTGTTTTTT. This codes for CASSRWGTSGARGTGELFF.

This clone has only a few counts. As DNA, the CDR3 is TGTGCCAGCAGCTTAGGACCGGGACTAGCGGGAATCCACGAGCAGTACTTC. Amino acids: CASSLGPGLAGIHEQYF. This chain connects TRBV5-5 to TRBJ2-7, with 13 bases that match TRBD2. The CDR3 runs to 17 residues. CDR1 is SGHKS, CDR2 YYEKEE, per germline (reference sequence). The J segment lost 5 bases and the V segment lost 2 bases, leaving 10 bases of the junction unmatched. Full variable domain (rest looked up from reference TRBV5-5 and TRBJ2-7): DAGVTQSPTHLIKTRGQQVTLRCSPISGHKSVSWYQQVLGQGPQFIFQYYEKEERGRGNFPDRFSARQFPNYSSELNVNALLLGDSALYLCASSLGPGLAGIHEQYFGPGTRLTVT.

The chain links TRBV30 to TRBJ1-1, with a possible D match to TRBD1 (5 bases). Looked up from germline, CDR1 is GTSNPN and CDR2 is SVGIG (reference sequence). Trimming took off 2 bases at V and 0 bases at J, with 13 bases between the two ends. The length of the CDR3 is 15 residues. The CDR3 DNA follows: TGTGCCTGGAGTAGGAGGGGCGCGTTGAACACTGAAGCTTTCTTT. Residues: CAWSRRGALNTEAFF.

This clone occurred a few times. The chain joins TRBV5-1 to TRBJ2-2; the match to TRBD1 covers 9 bases. CDR1 and CDR2 from the germline V gene are SGHRS and YFSETQ. The CDR3 consists of 16 residues. Trimming at V came to 3 bases and at J to 5 bases, leaving 8 bases not matched to a gene. CDR3 loop: CASSYSGTGYTGELFF. CDR3 DNA: TGCGCCAGCAGCTATTCCGGGACAGGGTATACCGGGGAGCTGTTTTTT. Variable domain in full (rest from reference TRBV5-1 and TRBJ2-2): KAGVTQTPRYLIKTRGQQVTLSCSPISGHRSVSWYQQTPGQGLQFLFEYFSETQRNKGNFPGRFSGRQFSNSRSEMNVSTLELGDSALYLCASSYSGTGYTGELFFGEGSRLTVL.

Here the CDR3 reads CASSQGASGQETQYF. The DNA for the CDR3 is TGTGCCAGCAGCCAAGGGGCTAGCGGACAAGAGACCCAGTACTTC. The V call is TRBV3-1 (or the pseudogene TRBV3-2), the J call TRBJ2-5; 7 bases fit TRBD2. The germline CDR1 and CDR2 sequences are LGHDT and YNNKEL (reference sequence). Trimming removed 1 base from V and 2 bases from J; junction bases left unmatched: 4. The CDR3 loop spans 15 amino acids.

To note about this clone: The sample has other DNA sequences that encode this CDR3 too. V and J are TRBV24-1 and TRBJ1-5; D gene ambiguous. This CDR3 has 12 residues. Germline V gene lookup returns CDR1 KGHDR and CDR2 SFDVKD. The V end was cut by 4 bases, the J end by 4 bases, with 4 bases between. CDR3 sequence: CATSDPNQPQHF. The CDR3 DNA is TGTGCCACCAGTGACCCTAATCAGCCCCAGCATTTT.